This T cell receptor beta chain is from a study of T cell repertoires in cytomegalovirus infection (dated by TCRdb to about 2019). Background on the whole study: The peptide stimulations were aimed at well-studied HLA-B-restricted epitopes as well as recently identified HLA-C-restricted CMV epitopes, whose presentation resists viral immunomodulation. Donor HLA type was relevant to the analysis, because carriage of CMV infection together with the matching HLA type was indicated by public TCR beta signatures. What the study reported, not specific to this receptor: The ex vivo response was dominated by HLA-C-restricted CMV-specific TCR beta clonotypes, which also provided the single most frequent clonotype in two of eight donors. In both this cohort and an independent roughly 400-donor cohort, the cumulative frequency of public TCR beta family members distinguished carriers of CMV infection plus the relevant HLA type.

The germline V end is reduced by 0 bases and the J end by 0 bases; junction bases left unmatched: 10. The CDR3 goes from the cysteine to the phenylalanine over 20 residues. The entry retains the CDR3 DNA only, 60 bases that are in frame from base 1. CDR1 and CDR2 (SGHAT, FQNNGV) derive from the germline V gene. The listed sequencing device is Illumina HiSeq 1500. TCRdb trimmed public reads at Q25 via fastp, called clones via MiXCR and kept in-frame beta chains. Duplicate CDR3 protein sequences are folded into a single record with the most common DNA and genes. The sample records roughly 990,000 distinct CDR3 sequences, roughly 30% of which are singletons. Around 15% of the sample is in the top ten clones. Of note for this clonotype: Its antigen remains unidentified. The record has no base qualities; no much larger clone is one base away.

The treatment or condition label corresponds to: in vitro stimulation with specific CMV peptide epitopes to enrich CMV-specific T cells. The material was cultured CD8+ T cells from PBMCs, obtained from culture after CMV antigen stimulation. This sequence originates from a human donor in good health (CMV status not recorded). Some clones in this sample may be carry-over from other donors' samples. The rearranged segments are TRBV11-2 and TRBJ2-1; 11 bases in between match TRBD2. The sequence in DNA is TGTGCCAGCAGCTTAGATGGGGGACTAGCGGCTCCGAGCTCCTACAATGAGCAGTTCTTC. It specifies CASSLDGGLAAPSSYNEQFF.